A single sample gave rise to the 29 T cell receptor beta chains below, sequenced in a study of blood T cell repertoires in COVID-19. Using immunoSEQ multiplex PCR, the repertoire was profiled, and TCRdb retains in-frame clones only, with some absent. The table lists 150,000 to 250,000 clones, roughly 80% of them singletons, with about 11% in the top ten. Sequencing was carried out using PBMCs or T cells enriched from blood (not recorded which). The receptors stem from a man aged 35-49 years who had recovered from COVID-19.

The chain combines TRBV29-1 with TRBJ1-4, with a possible D match to TRBD1 (5 bases). This CDR3 region has 14 residues. With 5 bases removed from V and 6 bases from J, the gap between germline ends came to 16 bases. Looked up from germline, CDR1 is SQVTM and CDR2 is ANQGSEA. The CDR3 protein is CSVNPHGGDEKLFF. The CDR3 DNA follows: TGCAGCGTTAACCCACACGGGGGGGATGAAAAACTGTTTTTT.

This clone was recorded only once. The chain uses TRBV5-6 and TRBJ1-1, with D perhaps matching TRBD1 (5 bases). Trimming pared 2 bases from V and 6 bases from J, leaving 11 bases between. Germline V lookup: CDR1 SGHDT, CDR2 YYEEEE. The CDR3 has 13 amino acids. CDR3 in amino acids: CASSLRAGPEAFF. The CDR3, as DNA: TGTGCCAGCAGCTTACGAGCAGGGCCTGAAGCTTTCTTT.

The J gene is TRBJ2-3, the V gene TRBV7-9; the match to TRBD1 covers 7 bases. Trimming at V came to 3 bases and at J to 2 bases, leaving 5 bases not matched to a gene. Looked up from germline, CDR1 is SEHNR and CDR2 is FQNEAQ (reference sequence). This CDR3 has 15 amino acids. CDR3 nucleotides: TGTGCCAGCAGCTTTCGTCAGGGGGACACAGATACGCAGTATTTT. Encoded protein: CASSFRQGDTDTQYF.

The CDR3 sequence is CASSQASAGSESGNTIYF. In nucleotides, the CDR3 is TGCGCCAGCAGCCAAGCATCGGCCGGGTCGGAGTCTGGAAACACCATATATTTT. The J gene is TRBJ1-3, the V gene TRBV4-1; D call uncertain. The CDR3 contains 18 residues. Trimming stripped 1 base from V and 1 base from J, with 17 bases between. Germline-derived CDR1 and CDR2 are MGHRA and YSYEKL.

This clone was picked up a small number of times. The V call is TRBV25-1, the J call TRBJ2-2; 10 positions match TRBD2. The CDR3 has 15 amino acids. Germline V gene sequence: CDR1 MGHDK, CDR2 SYGVNS. V dropped 2 bases and J dropped 5; count of bases not matched to a gene: 2. This chain's CDR3 is CASSELAGETGELFF. In nucleotides, the CDR3 is TGTGCCAGCAGTGAACTAGCGGGAGAAACCGGGGAGCTGTTTTTT.

The J gene is TRBJ2-1, the V gene TRBV18; D possibly corresponds to TRBD2 (5 bases). Germline assignment: CDR1 KGHSH and CDR2 LQKENI. The CDR3 runs 15 residues. The V gene lost 4 bases and the J gene lost 7 bases, with 17 bases spanning the gap. CDR3 bases: TGTGCCAGCTCACTAGGACTCGCCATAACTAATGAGCAGTTCTTC. This sequence encodes CASSLGLAITNEQFF. Variable domain in full (rest from reference TRBV18 and TRBJ2-1): NAGVMQNPRHLVRRRGQEARLRCSPMKGHSHVYWYRQLPEEGLKFMVYLQKENIIDESGMPKERFSAEFPKEGPSILRIQQVVRGDSAAYFCASSLGLAITNEQFFGPGTRLTVL.

The genes are TRBV10-3 and TRBJ1-2, with D uncertain. This CDR3 is built from 13 residues. Germline V gene sequence: CDR1 ENHRY, CDR2 SYGVKD. The V and J ends lost 0 bases and 2 bases respectively, with 4 bases between them. The CDR3 nucleotides are TGTGCCATCAGTGAGTCGACAAACTATGGCTACACCTTC. Protein: CAISESTNYGYTF.

The table lists this clone with a count of one. The chain carries TRBV5-1 and TRBJ2-1; D not certain. The CDR3 length is 15 residues. Trimming removed 0 bases at V and 1 base at J, with 8 bases between. Per the germline V gene, CDR1 is SGHRS and CDR2 is YFSETQ. CDR3 loop: CASSLGGGSYNEQFF. The CDR3 nucleotides read TGCGCCAGCAGCTTGGGAGGCGGTTCCTACAATGAGCAGTTCTTC. The full variable domain, with the rest looked up from reference TRBV5-1 and TRBJ2-1, is KAGVTQTPRYLIKTRGQQVTLSCSPISGHRSVSWYQQTPGQGLQFLFEYFSETQRNKGNFPGRFSGRQFSNSRSEMNVSTLELGDSALYLCASSLGGGSYNEQFFGPGTRLTVL.

This clone showed up just a few times. This chain connects TRBV14 to TRBJ2-7; 7 positions agree with TRBD1. The CDR3 spans 16 residues. Germline CDR1 and CDR2: SGHDN and FVKESK. V lost 3 bases, J lost 5 bases, and 13 bases stayed unmatched. CDR3 bases: TGTGCCAGCAGCCAGAAGCCACAGGGGCTTAGGGACGAGCAGTACGTC. Its translation is CASSQKPQGLRDEQYV.

The gene calls are TRBV20-1 and TRBJ2-7; a weak D match, TRBD1 (6 bases). The CDR3 runs to 15 residues. Trimming stripped 3 bases from V and 12 bases from J, with 27 bases between. Per germline, CDR1 DFQATT and CDR2 SNEGSKA (reference sequence). CDR3 sequence reads: CSASQPVVLRGQRYF. As DNA, the CDR3 is TGCAGTGCTAGTCAACCGGTGGTCTTACGAGGACAGCGGTACTTC.

This sequence joins TRBV2 and TRBJ2-6; D is undetermined. CDR1 SNHLY and CDR2 FYNNEI come from the germline V gene. Trimming pared 2 bases from V and 4 bases from J, leaving 6 bases between. CDR3 size: 14 residues. The chain's CDR3 is CASSEQVGANVLTF. The DNA of the CDR3 is TGTGCCAGCAGTGAACAGGTCGGGGCCAACGTCCTGACTTTC.

This sequence joins TRBV29-1 and TRBJ1-4; the D is unclear. The germline V gene has CDR1 SQVTM and CDR2 ANQGSEA. Trimming cost V 2 bases and J 10 bases, with 14 bases left between them. The CDR3 contains 13 residues. As DNA, the CDR3 is TGCAGCGTTGAATCGGCGGACTTCCGAAAACTGTTTTTT. Amino acid sequence: CSVESADFRKLFF.

The gene calls are TRBV7-2 and TRBJ2-2, with 7 positions matching TRBD2. The CDR3 is made up of 15 amino acids. Germline assignment: CDR1 SGHTA and CDR2 FQGNSA. Trimming cost V 3 bases and J 7 bases; bases outside gene matches: 8. CDR3: CASSFRTSSFGELFF. For the CDR3, the DNA is TGTGCCAGCAGCTTCCGGACTAGTTCTTTCGGGGAGCTGTTTTTT.

The rearrangement joins TRBV7-2 to TRBJ2-5; TRBD2 is a possible D gene (7 bases). Trimming took off 5 bases at V and 6 bases at J, with 16 bases between the two ends. CDR3 size: 14 residues. CDR1 is SGHTA, CDR2 FQGNSA, per germline. In DNA, the CDR3 is TGTGCCAGCAGCCTAGGGAGGGGGGGGAAGACCCAGTACTTC. Translating gives CASSLGRGGKTQYF.

Only one count was recorded for this clone. J is TRBJ2-5 and V is TRBV7-9, with 7 bases fitting TRBD2. The V gene's germline CDR1 is SEHNR and CDR2 FQNEAQ (reference sequence). This CDR3 is 15 amino acids long. The V gene end was trimmed by 1 base and the J gene end by 2 bases; junction bases not matched to a gene: 4. The CDR3 reads CASSLVVSGQETQYF. For the CDR3, the DNA is TGTGCCAGCAGCTTAGTGGTTAGCGGGCAAGAGACCCAGTACTTC.

This chain links TRBV18 with TRBJ2-1, with 10 bases fitting TRBD2. The CDR3 runs 15 residues. Trimming cost V 2 bases and J 9 bases; bases outside gene matches: 7. Per the germline V gene, CDR1 is KGHSH and CDR2 is LQKENI. Here the CDR3 DNA reads TGTGCCAGCTCACCAATCGGACTAGCGGAGAGTGAGCAGTTCTTC. It codes for CASSPIGLAESEQFF. Full variable domain (rest looked up from reference TRBV18 and TRBJ2-1): NAGVMQNPRHLVRRRGQEARLRCSPMKGHSHVYWYRQLPEEGLKFMVYLQKENIIDESGMPKERFSAEFPKEGPSILRIQQVVRGDSAAYFCASSPIGLAESEQFFGPGTRLTVL.

The genes are TRBV2 and TRBJ1-2; 7 bases map to TRBD1. V lost 7 bases and J lost 4; bases outside the gene matches: 9. CDR3 length: 14 amino acids. Germline V gene data show CDR1 as SNHLY and CDR2 as FYNNEI. CDR3 in DNA: TGTGCCAGCACTCAATCCGGGACAGCCTATGGCTACACCTTC. Its translation: CASTQSGTAYGYTF.

This clone appeared a single time. The chain uses TRBV6-2 or TRBV6-3 and TRBJ2-3, with 12 bases lining up with TRBD2. The germline V gene has CDR1 MNHEY and CDR2 SVGEGT. Germline trimming cut 2 bases from V and 6 bases from J; bases unmatched to any gene: 9. CDR3 size: 17 residues. CDR3 loop: CASSYEASGRAGDTQYF. In nucleotides, the CDR3 is TGTGCCAGCAGTTACGAGGCTAGCGGGAGGGCCGGGGATACGCAGTATTTT.

This chain uses TRBV29-1 with TRBJ1-2; a weak D match, TRBD1 (5 bases). Between the trimmed V and J ends, which lost 2 bases and 0 bases, there was a span of 19 bases. The CDR3 length is 17 residues. Germline V gene sequence: CDR1 SQVTM, CDR2 ANQGSEA. The CDR3 DNA is TGCAGCGTTGAACCCCGGGGGGGTGGACACTCTAACTATGGCTACACCTTC. As protein: CSVEPRGGGHSNYGYTF.

The CDR3 region has the DNA TGTGCCAGCAGACGGGACAGGGGGCGCGGTAATCAGGGCTACACCTTC. It codes for CASRRDRGRGNQGYTF. This chain connects TRBV28 to TRBJ1-2, with 12 bases fitting TRBD1. The trim removed 6 bases at V and 8 bases at J, leaving 13 bases unmatched. The CDR3 extends over 16 amino acids. Germline CDR1 reads MDHEN; CDR2 reads SYDVKM.

The chain links TRBV7-6 to TRBJ1-6; 7 positions match TRBD1. The length of the CDR3 is 15 residues. Per germline, CDR1 SGHVS and CDR2 FNYEAQ. The J segment lost 8 bases and the V segment lost 3 bases, leaving 7 bases of the junction unmatched. The CDR3 DNA follows: TGTGCCAGCAGCTTGGAGGGGGCGAAGGATTCACCCCTCCACTTT. Protein sequence: CASSLEGAKDSPLHF.

The chain links TRBV19 to TRBJ1-2; 7 bases fit TRBD1. Germline assignment: CDR1 LNHDA and CDR2 SQIVND (reference sequence). J gave up 3 bases and V 3 bases, and 7 bases lay outside the gene matches. The CDR3 runs 15 residues. The CDR3: CASSMTGLGDYGYTF. CDR3 DNA sequence: TGTGCCAGTAGTATGACAGGGTTGGGCGACTATGGCTACACCTTC.

The chain joins TRBV2 to TRBJ2-3; TRBD2 aligns across 15 bases. The CDR3 sequence is 16 residues long. Germline CDR1 is SNHLY and CDR2 is FYNNEI. The junction had 7 bases not matched to a gene; V was cut back by 7 bases and J by 5 bases. The CDR3 is CASTLWTSGREDTQYF. The CDR3 region has the DNA TGTGCCAGCACGCTTTGGACTAGCGGGAGGGAAGATACGCAGTATTTT. Full variable domain (missing parts from reference TRBV2 and TRBJ2-3): EPEVTQTPSHQVTQMGQEVILRCVPISNHLYFYWYRQILGQKVEFLVSFYNNEISEKSEIFDDQFSVERPDGSNFTLKIRSTKLEDSAMYFCASTLWTSGREDTQYFGPGTRLTVL.

As to this clone: A read error may be the cause here, since a much bigger clone is one base away. The J gene is TRBJ1-1, the V gene TRBV11-2, with no clear D. In germline, CDR1 is SGHAT, CDR2 FQNNGV. V was trimmed by 2 bases and J by 1 base, leaving 5 bases between them. This CDR3 region has 13 residues. DNA of the CDR3: TGTGCCAGCAGCTTAACGGGGAACACTGAAGCTTTCTTT. This gives the protein CASSLTGNTEAFF.

The V and J genes are TRBV2 and TRBJ1-6, with 7 bases that match TRBD1. V dropped 3 bases and J dropped 10; count of bases not matched to a gene: 9. Germline loops: CDR1 SNHLY, CDR2 FYNNEI. CDR3 length: 15 amino acids. CDR3 residues: CASSDRRGSESPLHF. The CDR3 region has the DNA TGTGCCAGCAGTGATCGCAGGGGGAGCGAATCACCCCTCCACTTT.

The V call is TRBV6-4, the J call TRBJ2-1; 14 positions match TRBD2. Unmatched junction bases numbered 6, after V lost 8 bases and J lost 15 bases. Germline CDR1 reads MRHNA; CDR2 reads SNTAGT. This CDR3 is built from 12 residues. The CDR3 protein is CASGTSGSYWFF. For the CDR3, the DNA is TGTGCCAGCGGGACTAGCGGGAGTTATTGGTTCTTC.

CDR3 sequence: CASSPRGAGNDNEQFF. CDR3 DNA sequence: TGTGCCAGCAGCCCCCGAGGGGCGGGAAACGACAATGAGCAGTTCTTC. The genes are TRBV7-2 and TRBJ2-1, with D tentatively TRBD2 (6 bases). Per germline, CDR1 SGHTA and CDR2 FQGNSA. The CDR3 contains 16 residues. Trimming removed 5 bases at V and 5 bases at J, with 19 bases between. The full variable domain, rest sourced from reference TRBV7-2 and TRBJ2-1, is GAGVSQSPSNKVTEKGKDVELRCDPISGHTALYWYRQSLGQGLEFLIYFQGNSAPDKSGLPSDRFSAERTGGSVSTLTIQRTQQEDSAVYLCASSPRGAGNDNEQFFGPGTRLTVL.

The V gene is TRBV29-1, the J gene TRBJ1-2; 8 bases are a match to TRBD1. Germline trimming cut 7 bases from V and 3 bases from J; bases unmatched to any gene: 16. The CDR3 runs 16 residues. The germline V gene encodes CDR1 SQVTM and CDR2 ANQGSEA. CDR3 in amino acids: CSALFRQTGVYYGYTF. CDR3 in DNA: TGCAGCGCCCTCTTCAGACAGACAGGGGTGTACTATGGCTACACCTTC.

This chain uses TRBV9 with TRBJ2-5; 11 nucleotides align to TRBD2. Germline trimming cut 4 bases from V and 2 bases from J; bases unmatched to any gene: 13. CDR3 length equals 18 residues. CDR1 is SGDLS, CDR2 YYNGEE, per germline. The CDR3 reads CASSLQGLAGGGQETQYF. The DNA for the CDR3 is TGTGCCAGCAGCCTCCAGGGGCTAGCGGGAGGAGGGCAAGAGACCCAGTACTTC. The variable domain in full, completed from reference TRBV9 and TRBJ2-5, reads DSGVTQTPKHLITATGQRVTLRCSPRSGDLSVYWYQQSLDQGLQFLIQYYNGEERAKGNILERFSAQQFPDLHSELNLSSLELGDSALYFCASSLQGLAGGGQETQYFGPGTRLLVL.